The source of this T cell receptor (beta chain) is a study of memory CD4+ T cells and cytomegalovirus serostatus. Study-level information: Of the healthy Belgian adults, several were CMV seropositive and approximately 25 seronegative. Study-wide results and limits: Suggested: most of the CMV-linked TCR signature lies in CD4+ memory cells.

The table came from immunoSEQ multiplex PCR; TCRdb's copy has only in-frame clones and leaves some out. Among approximately 60,000 clones listed, around 79% were seen once. Germline V gene lookup returns CDR1 MNHEY and CDR2 SMNVEV (reference sequence). V lost 1 base and J 1 base, leaving 10 bases between the germline ends. CDR3 length equals 15 residues. Single viable CD3+CD4+CD8-CD45RO+ cells were sorted as the memory CD4+ T cells. A remark on this clone: The antigen remains unidentified.

This sequence was found in an adult in good health and CMV-seropositive. The rearrangement joins TRBV27 to TRBJ2-5; TRBD2 might be the D (6 bases). Material for sequencing was memory CD4+ T cells from blood. CDR3 DNA: TGTGCCAGCAGTTTATTTGGAGGGACCCAAGAGACCCAGTACTTC. The encoded protein is CASSLFGGTQETQYF.